This T cell receptor beta chain was identified during a study of blood T cell repertoires in COVID-19. Study-level information: T cells, B-cell-depleted T cells, or PBMCs supplied cDNA or gDNA.

Those enrolled in Seattle joined during active infection and were followed longitudinally afterward. Authors' processing steps: Reference gene primer amplification gave nucleated cell count estimates. Profiling relied on immunoSEQ multiplex PCR, and the TCRdb table lists in-frame clones only, not all of them. Clone size and the V and J calls come from that table; the DNA yielded D and trimming. The data contain some 360,000 clones, approximately 87% of them singletons. With V trimmed by 3 bases and J by 1 base, 6 bases remained unmatched. Germline V gene sequence: CDR1 SGHRS, CDR2 YFSETQ. The CDR3 runs to 15 residues.

Material for sequencing was peripheral blood. The clonotype comes from a woman aged 55-69 years with COVID-19, enrolled during active disease. The gene calls are TRBV5-1 and TRBJ1-1, with TRBD1 matching over 7 bases. CDR3 in amino acids: CASSSRTGPNTEAFF. The CDR3, as DNA: TGCGCCAGCAGCTCTCGGACAGGCCCGAACACTGAAGCTTTCTTT.